Listed below are T cell receptor beta chains from one sample, sequenced in a study of cytomegalovirus exposure and HLA in healthy donors. The data were produced by immunoSEQ multiplex PCR, yet TCRdb's version contains in-frame clones alone and is incomplete. The sample records around 150,000 clones, about 72% being singletons. Material: PBMCs. The receptors come from a man aged 30 to 39 in good health and CMV-seropositive. CDR3s include the opening cysteine and the closing phenylalanine or tryptophan. A D gene is named only where the DNA matches it firmly. Some rows mark clone size as missing; the rest say once, few, many or name a class of expanded clone.

v_gene: TRBV4-1; abundance: NA; d_gene: TRBD1; j_gene: TRBJ1-2; CDR3nt: TGCGCCAGCAGCCAGGGGACGACAGGGATGGGCGGCTACACCTTC; CDR3aa: CASSQGTTGMGGYTF
v_gene: TRBV5-1; abundance: NA; d_gene: TRBD1; j_gene: TRBJ1-1; CDR3nt: TGCGCCAGCAGCTTAGGGACAGACTACTTAGAAGCTTTCTTT; CDR3aa: CASSLGTDYLEAFF
v_gene: TRBV2; abundance: NA; d_gene: NA; j_gene: TRBJ1-6; CDR3nt: TGTGCCAGCACTTTGGAGGGGTCGTCCTATAATTCACCCCTCCACTTT; CDR3aa: CASTLEGSSYNSPLHF
v_gene: TRBV6-1; abundance: NA; d_gene: TRBD1; j_gene: TRBJ2-7; CDR3nt: TGTGCCAGCACTATCCGGGACAGGGGGCCCTACGAGCAGTACTTC; CDR3aa: CASTIRDRGPYEQYF
v_gene: TRBV29-1; abundance: NA; d_gene: NA; j_gene: TRBJ2-5; CDR3nt: TGCAGCGCGAAAGAGTCGCAAGAGACCCAGTACTTC; CDR3aa: CSAKESQETQYF
v_gene: TRBV5-1; abundance: NA; d_gene: NA; j_gene: TRBJ2-7; CDR3nt: TGCGCCAGCAGCTTGGCCTATGGCGGCTCCTACGAGCAGTACTTC; CDR3aa: CASSLAYGGSYEQYF
v_gene: TRBV30; abundance: NA; d_gene: TRBD1; j_gene: TRBJ2-7; CDR3nt: TGTGCCTGGATGGACAGGCGTTTCCACGAGCAGTACTTC; CDR3aa: CAWMDRRFHEQYF
v_gene: TRBV9; abundance: NA; d_gene: NA; j_gene: TRBJ1-5; CDR3nt: TGTGCCAGCAGCAAGGGGACACCGAGTAGCAATCAGCCCCAGCATTTT; CDR3aa: CASSKGTPSSNQPQHF
v_gene: TRBV6-6; abundance: NA; d_gene: NA; j_gene: TRBJ2-7; CDR3nt: TGTGCCAGCAGTTATAAGCCAGGGGTAACCTACGAGCAGTACTTC; CDR3aa: CASSYKPGVTYEQYF
v_gene: TRBV27; abundance: NA; d_gene: TRBD2; j_gene: TRBJ2-7; CDR3nt: TGTGCCAGCGGAATCACGGGGGGGCATAAGCAGTACTTC; CDR3aa: CASGITGGHKQYF
v_gene: TRBV7-6; abundance: few; d_gene: NA; j_gene: TRBJ2-7; CDR3nt: TGTGCCAGCACCAACAACGCCTACGAGCAGTACTTC; CDR3aa: CASTNNAYEQYF
v_gene: TRBV7-3; abundance: once; d_gene: TRBD2; j_gene: TRBJ2-3; CDR3nt: TGTGCCAGCAGCCCCGCGGGGGGCACAGATACGCAGTATTTT; CDR3aa: CASSPAGGTDTQYF
v_gene: TRBV28; abundance: NA; d_gene: TRBD1; j_gene: TRBJ1-5; CDR3nt: TGTGCCAGCAGTCGAGTGACAGGGGTAAGCAATCAGCCCCAGCATTTT; CDR3aa: CASSRVTGVSNQPQHF
v_gene: TRBV19; abundance: few; d_gene: NA; j_gene: TRBJ2-3; CDR3nt: TGTGCCAGTAGTATAGTTGAGAGCACAGATACGCAGTATTTT; CDR3aa: CASSIVESTDTQYF
v_gene: TRBV7-7; abundance: once; d_gene: NA; j_gene: TRBJ2-1; CDR3nt: TGTGCCAGCAGCTTAGAAGTGTTGGGGAGCCAGCAGTTCTTC; CDR3aa: CASSLEVLGSQQFF
v_gene: TRBV19; abundance: NA; d_gene: TRBD1; j_gene: TRBJ2-7; CDR3nt: TGTGCCAGTAGTATCAATGCTCGGACAGGGTGGTACGAGCAGTACTTC; CDR3aa: CASSINARTGWYEQYF
v_gene: TRBV7-2; abundance: few; d_gene: NA; j_gene: TRBJ2-1; CDR3nt: TGTGCCAGCAGCCCCTTTACGGGTAATGAGCAGTTCTTC; CDR3aa: CASSPFTGNEQFF
v_gene: TRBV6-1; abundance: NA; d_gene: TRBD2; j_gene: TRBJ2-1; CDR3nt: TGTGCCAGCCGAGGGACTAGCGGATACAATGAGCAGTTCTTC; CDR3aa: CASRGTSGYNEQFF
v_gene: TRBV6-4; abundance: NA; d_gene: NA; j_gene: TRBJ2-2; CDR3nt: TGTGCCAGCAGTGTGCACGAGGCGGGCATCACCGGGGAGCTGTTTTTT; CDR3aa: CASSVHEAGITGELFF
v_gene: TRBV5-4; abundance: NA; d_gene: TRBD2; j_gene: TRBJ2-2; CDR3nt: TGTGCCAGCAGCCGGAGACTAGCGGGGGACACCGGGGAGCTGTTTTTT; CDR3aa: CASSRRLAGDTGELFF
v_gene: TRBV5-1; abundance: NA; d_gene: NA; j_gene: TRBJ2-2; CDR3nt: TGCGCCAGCAGCTTGACGTTCGGGACAAATTATATGGGGGAGCTGTTTTTT; CDR3aa: CASSLTFGTNYMGELFF
v_gene: TRBV30; abundance: NA; d_gene: TRBD1; j_gene: TRBJ1-5; CDR3nt: TGTGCCTGGGCCCGAGCGGGGGACAGCTTCAATCAGCCCCAGCATTTT; CDR3aa: CAWARAGDSFNQPQHF
v_gene: TRBV6-5; abundance: NA; d_gene: TRBD1; j_gene: TRBJ2-2; CDR3nt: TGTGCCAGCAGTTACTCAGGGGGCAGCACCGGGGAGCTGTTTTTT; CDR3aa: CASSYSGGSTGELFF
v_gene: TRBV6-5; abundance: NA; d_gene: NA; j_gene: TRBJ2-7; CDR3nt: TGTGTGACTCAATCTGGCTACGAGCAGTACTTC; CDR3aa: CVTQSGYEQYF
v_gene: TRBV11-3; abundance: NA; d_gene: TRBD2; j_gene: TRBJ2-1; CDR3nt: TGTGCCAGCAGCTCCGGGACTAGGAATGAGCAGTTCTTC; CDR3aa: CASSSGTRNEQFF
v_gene: TRBV10-3; abundance: NA; d_gene: TRBD1; j_gene: TRBJ1-4; CDR3nt: TGTGCCATCAGCCCCGGACAGGCTCGTGCTGGCGGAAGGAAACTGTTTTTT; CDR3aa: CAISPGQARAGGRKLFF
v_gene: TRBV5-5; abundance: once; d_gene: TRBD2; j_gene: TRBJ2-2; CDR3nt: TGTGCCAGCAGCGTGCTAGCGGGGGGCAACACCGGGGAGCTGTTTTTT; CDR3aa: CASSVLAGGNTGELFF
v_gene: TRBV6-5; abundance: NA; d_gene: NA; j_gene: TRBJ2-1; CDR3nt: TGTGCCAGCAGCTCGGACACCTACAATGAGCAGTTCTTC; CDR3aa: CASSSDTYNEQFF
v_gene: TRBV9; abundance: NA; d_gene: TRBD1; j_gene: TRBJ2-7; CDR3nt: TGTGCCAGCACCCGGACAGGCGAAAGCTCCTACGAGCAGTACTTC; CDR3aa: CASTRTGESSYEQYF
v_gene: TRBV2; abundance: NA; d_gene: TRBD2; j_gene: TRBJ2-7; CDR3nt: TGTGCCAGCAGTAAGGGACTAGCGGGGGGTAGTAGGCGCGAGCAGTACTTC; CDR3aa: CASSKGLAGGSRREQYF
v_gene: TRBV11-2; abundance: NA; d_gene: TRBD1; j_gene: TRBJ2-7; CDR3nt: TGTGCCAGCAGCTTAAGGGCGGGGACAGGGACCTACGAGCAGTACTTC; CDR3aa: CASSLRAGTGTYEQYF
v_gene: TRBV10-2; abundance: once; d_gene: TRBD2; j_gene: TRBJ2-7; CDR3nt: TGCGCCAGCAGGTATAGCGGGTCCTACGAGCAGTACTTC; CDR3aa: CASRYSGSYEQYF
v_gene: TRBV5-1; abundance: NA; d_gene: NA; j_gene: TRBJ2-1; CDR3nt: TGCGCCAGCAGCTTCCCCCTAGGGGGCAATGAGCAGTTCTTC; CDR3aa: CASSFPLGGNEQFF
v_gene: TRBV7-3; abundance: NA; d_gene: NA; j_gene: TRBJ1-1; CDR3nt: TGTGCCAGCGCGAGGAGGAGGGAACACACTGAAGCTTTCTTT; CDR3aa: CASARRREHTEAFF
v_gene: TRBV5-4; abundance: NA; d_gene: NA; j_gene: TRBJ2-5; CDR3nt: TGTGCCAGCAGTCCCCGGGACTACCAAGAGACCCAGTACTTC; CDR3aa: CASSPRDYQETQYF
v_gene: TRBV18; abundance: NA; d_gene: NA; j_gene: TRBJ2-7; CDR3nt: TGTGCCAGCTCACCATTACAGGGCTCCTACGAGCAGTACTTC; CDR3aa: CASSPLQGSYEQYF
v_gene: TRBV6-1; abundance: NA; d_gene: NA; j_gene: TRBJ2-7; CDR3nt: TGTGCCAGCAGACAACGGGGGATCTACGAGCAGTACTTC; CDR3aa: CASRQRGIYEQYF
v_gene: TRBV6-5; abundance: NA; d_gene: TRBD1; j_gene: TRBJ1-4; CDR3nt: TGTGCCAGCCTCCTGGACAGGGTTAATGAAAAACTGTTTTTT; CDR3aa: CASLLDRVNEKLFF
v_gene: TRBV7-2; abundance: NA; d_gene: NA; j_gene: TRBJ2-7; CDR3nt: TGTGCCAGCAGCTTAGCGGGGAGAGTTCACGAGCAGTACTTC; CDR3aa: CASSLAGRVHEQYF
v_gene: TRBV29-1; abundance: NA; d_gene: TRBD2; j_gene: TRBJ2-3; CDR3nt: TGCAGCGCCGATAGCGGGGACAGCACAGATACGCAGTATTTT; CDR3aa: CSADSGDSTDTQYF
v_gene: TRBV6-5; abundance: few; d_gene: NA; j_gene: TRBJ1-4; CDR3nt: TGTGCCAGCAGTTACTCGAGAATTGGAGGGGAAAAACTGTTTTTT; CDR3aa: CASSYSRIGGEKLFF
v_gene: TRBV9; abundance: NA; d_gene: NA; j_gene: TRBJ2-3; CDR3nt: TGTGCCAGCAGTACAGGGGGAGGGGAGGCGGCAGATACGCAGTATTTT; CDR3aa: CASSTGGGEAADTQYF
v_gene: TRBV6-1; abundance: NA; d_gene: TRBD2; j_gene: TRBJ2-5; CDR3nt: TGTGCCAGCAGTGGGGGTGGACTACTCCTAGCGGGGATAGAGACCCAGTACTTC; CDR3aa: CASSGGGLLLAGIETQYF
v_gene: TRBV7-9; abundance: NA; d_gene: NA; j_gene: TRBJ2-5; CDR3nt: TGTGCCAGCAGCCCCGACTCCCACCAAGAGACCCAGTACTTC; CDR3aa: CASSPDSHQETQYF
v_gene: TRBV19; abundance: NA; d_gene: NA; j_gene: TRBJ1-2; CDR3nt: TGTGCCAGTAGTACCCAGGGACGGGAGAACTATGGCTACACCTTC; CDR3aa: CASSTQGRENYGYTF
v_gene: TRBV10-3; abundance: NA; d_gene: NA; j_gene: TRBJ1-1; CDR3nt: TGTGCCATCAGACAGGCCAACACTGAAGCTTTCTTT; CDR3aa: CAIRQANTEAFF
v_gene: TRBV5-4; abundance: few; d_gene: NA; j_gene: TRBJ2-2; CDR3nt: TGTGCCAGCAGCTTGGCGGGGACGAACACCGGGGAGCTGTTTTTT; CDR3aa: CASSLAGTNTGELFF
v_gene: TRBV9; abundance: NA; d_gene: NA; j_gene: TRBJ2-2; CDR3nt: TGTGCCAGCAGCGTTACCAGCGGGCGCAACACCGGGGAGCTGTTTTTT; CDR3aa: CASSVTSGRNTGELFF
v_gene: TRBV9; abundance: NA; d_gene: NA; j_gene: TRBJ2-2; CDR3nt: TGTGCCAGCAGCGTCATGGCGGGCACCGGGGAGCTGTTTTTT; CDR3aa: CASSVMAGTGELFF
v_gene: TRBV28; abundance: NA; d_gene: NA; j_gene: TRBJ2-1; CDR3nt: TGTGCCAGCAATTCTCTCGAGCCTGAGCAGTTCTTC; CDR3aa: CASNSLEPEQFF
v_gene: TRBV7-8; abundance: NA; d_gene: TRBD2; j_gene: TRBJ2-6; CDR3nt: TGTGCCAGCAGCTCGAGGCCGGGGGCGGGGGGTCAACGCTCTGGGGCCAACGTCCTGACTTTC; CDR3aa: CASSSRPGAGGQRSGANVLTF
v_gene: TRBV10-2; abundance: NA; d_gene: TRBD1; j_gene: TRBJ1-4; CDR3nt: TGCGCCAGTCTTGGACAGGGTCGTGATGAAAAACTGTTTTTT; CDR3aa: CASLGQGRDEKLFF
v_gene: TRBV9; abundance: NA; d_gene: TRBD2; j_gene: TRBJ2-1; CDR3nt: TGTGCCAGCAGCCCTCCTAGCGGGGGGGCTAACAATGAGCAGTTCTTC; CDR3aa: CASSPPSGGANNEQFF
v_gene: TRBV9; abundance: NA; d_gene: NA; j_gene: TRBJ2-2; CDR3nt: TGTGCCAGCAGCCCGCGGGGAGTGGAGCTGTTTTTT; CDR3aa: CASSPRGVELFF
v_gene: TRBV7-6; abundance: NA; d_gene: NA; j_gene: TRBJ2-2; CDR3nt: TGTGCCAGCAGCTTAGTCTCGAACACCGGGGAGCTGTTTTTT; CDR3aa: CASSLVSNTGELFF
v_gene: TRBV4-1; abundance: NA; d_gene: TRBD1; j_gene: TRBJ2-7; CDR3nt: TGCGCCAGCAGCCAACTGGGGGACAGGGAATCCTACGAGCAGTACTTC; CDR3aa: CASSQLGDRESYEQYF